The next 8 T cell receptor beta chains were all read from a single sample in a study of blood T cell repertoires in COVID-19. Data came from immunoSEQ multiplex PCR; TCRdb stores just in-frame clones and leaves some out. The repertoire has roughly 160,000 clones, around 74% of them found once; the top ten carry approximately 7.7%. The sample consisted of peripheral blood. The receptors shown here come from a woman aged 60-75 years with COVID-19, enrolled during active disease.

The J gene is TRBJ1-2, the V gene TRBV3-1 (or the pseudogene TRBV3-2); 10 bases fit TRBD1. The CDR3 loop spans 17 amino acids. CDR1 and CDR2 (germline): LGHDT, YNNKEL (reference sequence). Trimming took 0 bases from V and 8 from J; bases not matched to a gene: 12. CDR3 loop: CASSQDMGQGFAGGYTF. The CDR3 DNA reads as TGTGCCAGCAGCCAAGATATGGGACAGGGGTTTGCTGGGGGCTACACCTTC.

The rearrangement links TRBV7-2 to TRBJ2-7; D is possibly TRBD1 (6 bases). The V end was cut by 3 bases, the J end by 2 bases, with 14 bases between. The CDR3 runs 15 residues. Germline V lookup: CDR1 SGHTA, CDR2 FQGNSA. CDR3 DNA sequence: TGTGCCAGCAGCTTCGCCGGACAGATGGCCTACGAGCAGTACGTC. Its protein is CASSFAGQMAYEQYV.

V and J are TRBV18 and TRBJ2-6, with D possibly TRBD2 on 7 matching bases. CDR1 and CDR2 (germline): KGHSH, LQKENI. This CDR3 has 16 residues. V was cut by 3 bases and J by 0 bases, with 9 bases left in between. This chain's CDR3 is CASSPRGASGANVLTF. CDR3 bases: TGTGCCAGCTCACCCCGGGGGGCCTCTGGGGCCAACGTCCTGACTTTC.

The chain recombines TRBV4-2 with TRBJ2-3; 9 nucleotides align to TRBD1. Germline CDR1 LGHNA, CDR2 YNFKEQ. This CDR3 has 17 amino acids. Trimming took 1 base from V and 2 from J; bases not matched to a gene: 7. The CDR3 spells CASSQVRQGGYTDTQYF. In nucleotides, the CDR3 is TGTGCCAGCAGCCAAGTCAGACAGGGGGGTTACACAGATACGCAGTATTTT.

The genes are TRBV27 and TRBJ1-6; 10 bases are shared with TRBD1. The germline gives CDR1 MNHEY, CDR2 SMNVEV (reference sequence). The CDR3 totals 15 residues. With 3 bases clipped from V and 8 bases from J, the junction kept 4 bases outside the gene matches. CDR3 DNA sequence: TGTGCCAGCAGTTTGGACAGGGGGTATTATTCACCCCTCCACTTT. This sequence encodes CASSLDRGYYSPLHF.

V is TRBV19 and J is TRBJ1-2, with 9 positions matching TRBD1. The CDR3 extends over 16 amino acids. V shed 6 bases and J 2 bases; nucleotides not matched to a gene: 10. Germline-derived CDR1 and CDR2 are LNHDA and SQIVND (reference sequence). The CDR3 reads CASRSPGTGQNYGYTF. The DNA of the CDR3 is TGTGCCAGTAGATCACCCGGGACAGGGCAGAACTATGGCTACACCTTC.

The rearrangement links TRBV3-1 (or the pseudogene TRBV3-2) to TRBJ2-3, with a weak D call TRBD2 (5 bases). CDR3 length: 13 amino acids. Germline assignment: CDR1 LGHDT and CDR2 YNNKEL (reference sequence). V shed 3 bases and J shed 4 bases, with 8 bases lying between them. Here the CDR3 reads CASSQDSADTQYF. The DNA of the CDR3 is TGTGCCAGCAGCCAGGATAGCGCAGATACGCAGTATTTT.

V and J are TRBV7-9 and TRBJ2-4, with 7 nucleotides matching TRBD1. Germline V gives CDR1 SEHNR, CDR2 FQNEAQ (reference sequence). This CDR3 spans 16 amino acids. Trimming removed 8 bases from V and 1 base from J; junction bases left unmatched: 11. CDR3 in DNA: TGTGCCAGCGGTCCTCTTCCACAGGGGGCCAAAAACATTCAGTACTTC. It translates to CASGPLPQGAKNIQYF.